Listed here are 12 T cell receptor beta chains from one sample, sequenced in a study of Ad26.COV2.S vaccination and SARS-CoV-2 variants. Assay: immunoSEQ multiplex PCR; the TCRdb copy retains only in-frame clones and omits some. The sample holds about 250,000 clones, around 87% seen once. Treatment here: over 15 received Ad26.COV2.S at low or high dose, single or two shots; 5 received placebo; per-sample allocation not given. All samples were drawn on day 63, counting from the first vaccine or placebo injection. The sample was peripheral blood, taken in a trial of Ad26.COV2.S vaccine versus placebo. All receptors derive from a person aged 18-65 years who received the Ad26.COV2.S COVID-19 vaccine or a placebo.

In its sample, this clone was seen once. V gene TRBV5-6 combines with J gene TRBJ1-3; D perhaps matches TRBD1 (6 bases). V lost 4 bases, J lost 4 bases, and 12 bases lay in between. There are 14 residues in the CDR3. Germline V CDR1 and CDR2: SGHDT, YYEEEE. CDR3 nucleotides: TGTGCCAGCAGCATGGGACATGCCGGAAACACCATATATTTT. Translated: CASSMGHAGNTIYF.

V usage is TRBV2 and J usage is TRBJ2-5; the match to TRBD2 covers 7 bases. The germline V gene has CDR1 SNHLY and CDR2 FYNNEI. With 7 bases clipped from V and 4 bases from J, the junction kept 6 bases outside the gene matches. The CDR3 length is 13 residues. DNA of the CDR3: TGTGCCAGCACCCCTGGGAGGGGAGAGACCCAGTACTTC. Amino acid sequence: CASTPGRGETQYF.

This clone came up once. The rearrangement links TRBV12-2 to TRBJ2-1. TRBV12-2 is noted as a pseudogene. The CDR3 is made up of 20 amino acids. The CDR3 spells CASRPTRWRKNLSSYNEQFF. Written as DNA, the CDR3 is TGTGCAAGTCGTCCTACTCGCTGGCGAAAAAATTTGAGCTCCTACAATGAGCAGTTCTTC.

This clone appeared once. The J gene is TRBJ2-7, the V gene TRBV28; 10 bases are shared with TRBD1. The length of the CDR3 is 18 residues. The V segment lost 2 bases and the J segment 4 bases; nucleotides outside the gene matches: 14. Germline loops: CDR1 MDHEN, CDR2 SYDVKM. CDR3 in DNA: TGTGCCAGCAGTTTACCAGCCGCCTCGGGACAGGGGTTTTACGAGCAGTACTTC. Translating gives CASSLPAASGQGFYEQYF.

The genes are TRBV6-5 and TRBJ1-1; D possibly corresponds to TRBD1 (6 bases). Between the trimmed V and J ends, which lost 2 bases and 3 bases, there was a span of 10 bases. CDR1 is MNHEY and CDR2 is SVGAGI in the germline V gene. The CDR3 totals 14 residues. The CDR3 DNA follows: TGTGCCAGCAGTTACCGCCACAGGGACACTGAAGCTTTCTTT. This codes for CASSYRHRDTEAFF.

This chain links TRBV5-1 with TRBJ1-3; D perhaps matches TRBD1 (6 bases). The V end lost 4 bases, the J end lost 0 bases, and 17 bases lay between the germline ends. CDR1 is SGHRS, CDR2 YFSETQ, per germline. The CDR3 consists of 17 residues. CDR3 residues: CASSILEGGSSGNTIYF. In DNA form, the CDR3 reads TGCGCCAGCAGCATACTAGAGGGGGGCAGCTCTGGAAACACCATATATTTT.

The gene calls are TRBV27 and TRBJ1-1; no definite D call. Trimming shortened V by 0 bases and J by 3 bases, and 14 bases separated the two germline ends. CDR1 is MNHEY, CDR2 SMNVEV, per germline (reference sequence). There are 16 residues in the CDR3. The CDR3 nucleotides read TGTGCCAGCAGTTTATCAAATTATGGGCTGGACACTGAAGCTTTCTTT. Translating gives CASSLSNYGLDTEAFF.

This clone was seen a single time. This chain connects TRBV6-2 or TRBV6-3 to TRBJ1-2, with D perhaps matching TRBD1 (6 bases). V shed 4 bases and J shed 5 bases, with 14 bases lying between them. The CDR3 loop spans 14 amino acids. Per the germline V gene, CDR1 is MNHEY and CDR2 is SVGEGT. CDR3 in amino acids: CASSSIPQGYGYTF. The CDR3 bases are TGTGCCAGCAGTTCCATCCCCCAGGGGTATGGCTACACCTTC.

The J gene is TRBJ1-2, the V gene TRBV19; D ambiguous. The CDR3 is made up of 13 amino acids. V gave up 9 bases and J gave up 0 bases, with 11 bases separating them. CDR1 and CDR2 (germline): LNHDA, SQIVND (reference sequence). Here the CDR3 reads CASQEQANYGYTF. The DNA for the CDR3 is TGTGCCAGCCAAGAACAAGCTAACTATGGCTACACCTTC.

The CDR3 is CASSLAGASTDTQYF. Here the CDR3 DNA reads TGTGCCAGCAGTTTGGCGGGGGCTAGCACAGATACGCAGTATTTT. The chain joins TRBV28 to TRBJ2-3, with D perhaps matching TRBD2 (7 bases). Trimming cost V 3 bases and J 0 bases, with 10 bases left between them. This CDR3 comprises 15 residues. Per germline, CDR1 MDHEN and CDR2 SYDVKM.

J is TRBJ1-1 and V is TRBV7-9; tentative D call: TRBD1 (5 bases). Trimming pared 2 bases from V and 3 bases from J, leaving 22 bases between. The CDR3 runs 18 residues. Germline V gene sequence: CDR1 SEHNR, CDR2 FQNEAQ (reference sequence). The CDR3 is CASSLLAGPLRIYTEAFF. CDR3 bases: TGTGCCAGCAGCTTATTGGCGGGGCCATTGAGGATTTACACTGAAGCTTTCTTT.

V usage is TRBV6-5 and J usage is TRBJ1-2, with D possibly being TRBD1 (6 bases). Germline V lookup: CDR1 MNHEY, CDR2 SVGAGI. The germline V and J ends were trimmed by 5 bases and 2 bases, with 9 bases remaining between them. The CDR3 totals 13 residues. CDR3: CASSPTGNYGYTF. Written as DNA, the CDR3 is TGTGCCAGCAGTCCCACAGGGAACTATGGCTACACCTTC.